This is a list of T cell receptor beta chains from one sample in a study of blood T cell repertoires in COVID-19. The method was immunoSEQ multiplex PCR; TCRdb's version includes in-frame clones alone and lacks a portion of them. The sample lists just under 350,000 clones; around 80% were seen once. Sequenced input: peripheral blood. The receptors shown here come from a man aged 25 to 45 with active or convalescent COVID-19. Both conserved end residues are trimmed from each CDR3.

v_gene,j_gene,CDR3aa
TRBV30,TRBJ1-6,ARGRAGGTSYNSPLH
TRBV5-6,TRBJ2-2,ASSFGTGIGGELF
TRBV5-4,TRBJ2-7,ASSSGGTGTSYEQY
TRBV19,TRBJ2-7,ASSIASRVSSYEQY
TRBV19,TRBJ1-5,ASSSTGGGQPQH
TRBV5-1,TRBJ1-2,ASSFSGGGYT
TRBV18,TRBJ1-2,ASSPGQINYGYT
TRBV7-9,TRBJ1-4,ASSLGGEKLF
TRBV21-1,TRBJ1-1,ASSKGGENTEAF
TRBV7-9,TRBJ1-1,ASSLMAVEAF
TRBV6-2/TRBV6-3,TRBJ2-5,ASSLAETQY
TRBV6-5,TRBJ2-1,ASTARGGAWDEQF
TRBV28,TRBJ1-2,ASTPRPGQGPSGYT
TRBV18,TRBJ2-1,ASSPFRGSIADNEQF
TRBV4-2,TRBJ1-5,ASSQTSTGDQPQH
TRBV11-1,TRBJ2-3,ASRGLAGGATDTQY
TRBV13,TRBJ1-1,ASSFGTEAF
TRBV3-1/TRBV3-2,TRBJ1-4,ASSVRTGDEKLF
TRBV5-1,TRBJ1-3,ASSLAGGSGNTIY
TRBV11-3,TRBJ2-2,ASSLVVGGELF